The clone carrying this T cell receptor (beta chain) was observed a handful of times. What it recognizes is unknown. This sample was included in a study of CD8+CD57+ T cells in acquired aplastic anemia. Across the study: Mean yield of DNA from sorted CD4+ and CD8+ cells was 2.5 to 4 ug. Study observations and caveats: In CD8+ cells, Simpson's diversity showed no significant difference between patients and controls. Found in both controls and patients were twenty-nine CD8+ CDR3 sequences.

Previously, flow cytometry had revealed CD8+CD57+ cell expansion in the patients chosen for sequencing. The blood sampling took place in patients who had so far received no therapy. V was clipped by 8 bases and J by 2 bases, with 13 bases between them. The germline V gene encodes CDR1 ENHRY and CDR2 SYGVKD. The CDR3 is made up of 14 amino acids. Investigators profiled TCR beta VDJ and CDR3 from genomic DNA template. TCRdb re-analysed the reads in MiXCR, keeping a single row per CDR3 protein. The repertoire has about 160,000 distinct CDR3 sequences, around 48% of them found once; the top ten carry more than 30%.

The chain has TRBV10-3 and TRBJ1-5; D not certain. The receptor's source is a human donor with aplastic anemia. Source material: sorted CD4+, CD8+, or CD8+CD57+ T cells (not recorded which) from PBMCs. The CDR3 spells CAIESGYGNQPQHF. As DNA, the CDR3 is TGTGCCATCGAATCGGGGTATGGCAATCAGCCCCAGCATTTT.